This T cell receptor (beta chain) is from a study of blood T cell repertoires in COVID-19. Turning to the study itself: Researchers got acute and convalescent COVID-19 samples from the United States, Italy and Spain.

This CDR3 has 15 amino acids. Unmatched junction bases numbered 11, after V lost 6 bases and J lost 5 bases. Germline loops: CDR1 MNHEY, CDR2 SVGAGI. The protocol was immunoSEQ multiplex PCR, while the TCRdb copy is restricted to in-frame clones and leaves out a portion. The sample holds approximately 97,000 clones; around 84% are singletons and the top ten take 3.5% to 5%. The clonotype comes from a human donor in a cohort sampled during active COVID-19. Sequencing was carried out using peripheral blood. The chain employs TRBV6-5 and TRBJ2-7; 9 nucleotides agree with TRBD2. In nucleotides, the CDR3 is TGTGCCAGCAGGCTGGGACTAGCAGGCGTCCACGAGCAGTACTTC. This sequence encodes CASRLGLAGVHEQYF.